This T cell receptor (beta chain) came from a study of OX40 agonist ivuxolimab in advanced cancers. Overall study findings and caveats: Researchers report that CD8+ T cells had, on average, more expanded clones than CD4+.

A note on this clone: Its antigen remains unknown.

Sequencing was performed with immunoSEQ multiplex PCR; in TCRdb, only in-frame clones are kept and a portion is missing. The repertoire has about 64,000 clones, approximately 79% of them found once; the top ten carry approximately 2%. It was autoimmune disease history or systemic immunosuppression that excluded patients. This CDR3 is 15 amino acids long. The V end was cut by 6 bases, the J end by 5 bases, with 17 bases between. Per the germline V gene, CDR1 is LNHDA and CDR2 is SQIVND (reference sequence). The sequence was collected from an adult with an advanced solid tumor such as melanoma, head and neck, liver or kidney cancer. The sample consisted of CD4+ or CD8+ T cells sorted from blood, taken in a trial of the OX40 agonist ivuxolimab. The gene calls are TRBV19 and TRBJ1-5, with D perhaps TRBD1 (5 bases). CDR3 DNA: TGTGCCAGTAGATCTAGGTCGGGGGATTATCAGCCCCAGCATTTT. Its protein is CASRSRSGDYQPQHF.